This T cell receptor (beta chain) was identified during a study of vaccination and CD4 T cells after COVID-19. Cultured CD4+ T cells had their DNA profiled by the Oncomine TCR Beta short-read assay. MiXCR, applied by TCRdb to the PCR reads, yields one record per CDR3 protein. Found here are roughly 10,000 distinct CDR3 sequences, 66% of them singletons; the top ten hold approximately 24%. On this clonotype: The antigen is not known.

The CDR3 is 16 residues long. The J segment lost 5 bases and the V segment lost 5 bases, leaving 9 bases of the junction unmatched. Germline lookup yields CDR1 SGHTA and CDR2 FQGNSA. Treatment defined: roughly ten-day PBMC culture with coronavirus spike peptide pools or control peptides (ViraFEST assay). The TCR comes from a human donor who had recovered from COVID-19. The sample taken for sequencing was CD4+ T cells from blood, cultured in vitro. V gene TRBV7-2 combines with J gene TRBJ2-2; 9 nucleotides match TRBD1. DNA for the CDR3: TGTGCCAGCAGCCCCCGACAGGGGGTGATGACCGGGGAGCTGTTTTTT. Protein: CASSPRQGVMTGELFF.